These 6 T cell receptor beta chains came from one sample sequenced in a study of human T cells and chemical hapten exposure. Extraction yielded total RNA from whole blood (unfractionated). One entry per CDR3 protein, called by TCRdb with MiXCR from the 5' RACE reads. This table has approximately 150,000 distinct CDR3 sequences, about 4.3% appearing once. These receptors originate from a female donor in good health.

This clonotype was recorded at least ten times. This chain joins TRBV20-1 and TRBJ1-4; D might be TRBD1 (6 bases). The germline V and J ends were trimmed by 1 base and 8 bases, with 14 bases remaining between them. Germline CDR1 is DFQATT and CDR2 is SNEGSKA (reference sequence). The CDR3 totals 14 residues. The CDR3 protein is CSARGGGPGEKLFF. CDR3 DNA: TGCAGTGCTAGAGGAGGGGGGCCGGGGGAAAAACTGTTTTTT.

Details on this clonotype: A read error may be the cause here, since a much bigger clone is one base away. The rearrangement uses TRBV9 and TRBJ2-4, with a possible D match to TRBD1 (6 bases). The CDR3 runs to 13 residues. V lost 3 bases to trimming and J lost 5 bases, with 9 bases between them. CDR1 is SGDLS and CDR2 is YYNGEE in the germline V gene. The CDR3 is CASSGPGENIQYF. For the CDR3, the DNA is TGTGCCAGCAGCGGTCCAGGGGAAAACATTCAGTACTTC.

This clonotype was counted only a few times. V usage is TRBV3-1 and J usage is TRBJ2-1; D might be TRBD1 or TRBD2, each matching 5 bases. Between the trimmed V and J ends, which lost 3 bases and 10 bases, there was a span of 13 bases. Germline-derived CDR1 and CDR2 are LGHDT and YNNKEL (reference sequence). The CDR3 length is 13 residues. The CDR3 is CASSHKGPGEQFF. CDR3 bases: TGTGCCAGCAGCCACAAGGGGCCGGGGGAGCAGTTCTTC.

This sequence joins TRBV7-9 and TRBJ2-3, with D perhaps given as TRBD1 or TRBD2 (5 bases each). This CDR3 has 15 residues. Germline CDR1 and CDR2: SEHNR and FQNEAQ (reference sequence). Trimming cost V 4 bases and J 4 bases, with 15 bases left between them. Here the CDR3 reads CASSSRGVGADTQYF. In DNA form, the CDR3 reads TGTGCCAGCAGCTCACGAGGGGTAGGCGCAGATACGCAGTATTTT.

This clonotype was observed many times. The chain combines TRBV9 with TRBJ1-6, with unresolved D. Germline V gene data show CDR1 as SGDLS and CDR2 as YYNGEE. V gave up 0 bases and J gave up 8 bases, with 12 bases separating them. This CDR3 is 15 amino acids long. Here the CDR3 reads CASSVELGLDSPLHF. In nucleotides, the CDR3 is TGTGCCAGCAGCGTAGAACTGGGGTTGGATTCACCCCTCCACTTT. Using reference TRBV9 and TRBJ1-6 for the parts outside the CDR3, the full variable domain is DSGVTQTPKHLITATGQRVTLRCSPRSGDLSVYWYQQSLDQGLQFLIQYYNGEERAKGNILERFSAQQFPDLHSELNLSSLELGDSALYFCASSVELGLDSPLHFGNGTRLTVT.

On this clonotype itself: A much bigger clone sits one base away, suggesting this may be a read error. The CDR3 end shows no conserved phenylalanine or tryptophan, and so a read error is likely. The CDR3 nucleotides are TGTGCCAGCAGCCCCGTGGGGCCATTCAATGAGCAGTTCTCC. This sequence encodes CASSPVGPFNEQFS. V is TRBV7-8 and J is TRBJ2-1; perhaps TRBD1 as D (5 bases). Germline CDR1 reads SGHVS; CDR2 reads FQNEAQ. V lost 5 bases to trimming and J lost 6 bases, with 14 bases between them. The CDR3 length is 14 residues.